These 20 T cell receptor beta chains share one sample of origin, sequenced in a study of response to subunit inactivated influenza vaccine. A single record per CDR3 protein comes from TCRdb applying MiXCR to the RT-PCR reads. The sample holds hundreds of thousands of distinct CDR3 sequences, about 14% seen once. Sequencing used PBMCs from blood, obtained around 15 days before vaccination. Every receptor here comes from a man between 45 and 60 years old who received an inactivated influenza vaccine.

CDR3 nucleotide sequence: TGTGCCATCAGTATTGGGGACAGGGGGAATTCACCCCTCCACTTT. It is translated as CAISIGDRGNSPLHF. The gene calls are TRBV10-3 and TRBJ1-6, with 11 bases identical to TRBD1. Trimming cost V 5 bases and J 7 bases; bases outside gene matches: 4. CDR1 is ENHRY, CDR2 SYGVKD, per germline. This CDR3 region has 15 residues.

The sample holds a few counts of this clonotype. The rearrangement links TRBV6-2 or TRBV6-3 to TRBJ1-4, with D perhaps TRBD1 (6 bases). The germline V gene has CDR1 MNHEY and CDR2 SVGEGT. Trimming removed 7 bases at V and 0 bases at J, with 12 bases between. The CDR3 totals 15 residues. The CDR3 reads CASKDSPATNEKLFF. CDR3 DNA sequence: TGTGCCAGCAAGGACAGCCCGGCAACTAATGAAAAACTGTTTTTT.

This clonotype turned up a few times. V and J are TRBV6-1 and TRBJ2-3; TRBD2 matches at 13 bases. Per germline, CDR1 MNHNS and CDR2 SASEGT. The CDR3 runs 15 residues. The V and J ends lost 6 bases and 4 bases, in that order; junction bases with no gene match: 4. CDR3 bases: TGTGCCAGCAGACGGACTAGCGGGGGCCCAGATACGCAGTATTTT. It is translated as CASRRTSGGPDTQYF.

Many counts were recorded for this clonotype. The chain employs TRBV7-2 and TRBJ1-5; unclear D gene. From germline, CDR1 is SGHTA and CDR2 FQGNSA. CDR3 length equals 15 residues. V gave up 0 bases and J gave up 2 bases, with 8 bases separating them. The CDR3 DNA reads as TGTGCCAGCAGCTTAGCAGGGATGGGCAATCAGCCCCAGCATTTT. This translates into CASSLAGMGNQPQHF.

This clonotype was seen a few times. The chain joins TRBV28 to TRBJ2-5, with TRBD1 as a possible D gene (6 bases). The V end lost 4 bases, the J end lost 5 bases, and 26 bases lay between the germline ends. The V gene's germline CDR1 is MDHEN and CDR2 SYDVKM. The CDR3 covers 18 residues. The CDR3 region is CASSWGRGTLQSRETQYF. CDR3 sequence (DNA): TGTGCCAGCAGTTGGGGTCGAGGGACACTTCAGAGTCGGGAGACCCAGTACTTC.

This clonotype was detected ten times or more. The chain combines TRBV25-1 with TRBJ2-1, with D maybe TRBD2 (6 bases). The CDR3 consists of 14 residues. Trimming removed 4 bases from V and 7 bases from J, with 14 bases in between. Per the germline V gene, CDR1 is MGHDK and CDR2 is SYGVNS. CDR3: CASSAVQEGNEQFF. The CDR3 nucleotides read TGTGCCAGCAGTGCGGTTCAGGAGGGTAATGAGCAGTTCTTC.

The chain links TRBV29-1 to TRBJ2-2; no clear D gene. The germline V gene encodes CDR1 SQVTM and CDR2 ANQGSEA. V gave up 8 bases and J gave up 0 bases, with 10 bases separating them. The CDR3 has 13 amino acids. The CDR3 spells CSCRWTNTGELFF. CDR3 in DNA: TGCAGCTGTAGATGGACGAACACCGGGGAGCTGTTTTTT.

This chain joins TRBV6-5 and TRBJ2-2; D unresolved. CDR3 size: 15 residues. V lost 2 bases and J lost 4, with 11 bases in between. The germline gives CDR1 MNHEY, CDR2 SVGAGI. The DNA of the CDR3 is TGTGCCAGCAGTTACAGGTGGCCCAGCACCGGGGAGCTGTTTTTT. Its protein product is CASSYRWPSTGELFF.

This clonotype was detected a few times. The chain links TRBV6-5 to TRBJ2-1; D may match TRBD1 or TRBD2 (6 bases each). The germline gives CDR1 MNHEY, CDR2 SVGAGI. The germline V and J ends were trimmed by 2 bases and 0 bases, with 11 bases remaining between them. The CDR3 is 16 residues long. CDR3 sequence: CASSYRGLSSYNEQFF. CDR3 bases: TGTGCCAGCAGTTACCGGGGGCTCAGCTCCTACAATGAGCAGTTCTTC.

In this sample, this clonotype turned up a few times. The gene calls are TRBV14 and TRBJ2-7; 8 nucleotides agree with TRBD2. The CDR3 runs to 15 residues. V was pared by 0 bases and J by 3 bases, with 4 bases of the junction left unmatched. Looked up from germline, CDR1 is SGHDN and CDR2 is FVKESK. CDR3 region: CASSQDGRGVYEQYF. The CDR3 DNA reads TGTGCCAGCAGCCAAGATGGGCGGGGGGTCTACGAGCAGTACTTC.

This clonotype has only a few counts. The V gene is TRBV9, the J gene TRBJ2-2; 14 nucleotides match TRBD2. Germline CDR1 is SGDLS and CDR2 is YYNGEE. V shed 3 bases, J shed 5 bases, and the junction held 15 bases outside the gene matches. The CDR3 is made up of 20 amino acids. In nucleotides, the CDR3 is TGTGCCAGCAGCGCCCGAGGGACTAGCGGGAGTGGATTTAGGACCGGGGAGCTGTTTTTT. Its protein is CASSARGTSGSGFRTGELFF.

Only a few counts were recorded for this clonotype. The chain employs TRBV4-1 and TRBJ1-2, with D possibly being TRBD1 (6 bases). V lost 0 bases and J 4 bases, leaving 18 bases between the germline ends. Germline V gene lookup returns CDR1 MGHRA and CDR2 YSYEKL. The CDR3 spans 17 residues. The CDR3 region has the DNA TGCGCCAGCAGCCAAGATCCAGGGGCACAGGGCGCCTATGGCTACACCTTC. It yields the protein CASSQDPGAQGAYGYTF.

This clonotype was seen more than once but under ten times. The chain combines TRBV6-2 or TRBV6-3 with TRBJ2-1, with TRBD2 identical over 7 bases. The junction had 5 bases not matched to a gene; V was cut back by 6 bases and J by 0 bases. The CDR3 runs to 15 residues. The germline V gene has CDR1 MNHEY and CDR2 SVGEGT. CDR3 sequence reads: CASRKAGSSYNEQFF. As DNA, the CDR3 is TGTGCCAGCAGGAAAGCGGGGAGCTCCTACAATGAGCAGTTCTTC.

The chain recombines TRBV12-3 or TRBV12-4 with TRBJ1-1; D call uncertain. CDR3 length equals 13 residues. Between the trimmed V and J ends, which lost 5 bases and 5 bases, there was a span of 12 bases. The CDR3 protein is CASSPQFGTEAFF. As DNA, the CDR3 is TGTGCCAGCAGTCCCCAGTTTGGGACTGAAGCTTTCTTT.

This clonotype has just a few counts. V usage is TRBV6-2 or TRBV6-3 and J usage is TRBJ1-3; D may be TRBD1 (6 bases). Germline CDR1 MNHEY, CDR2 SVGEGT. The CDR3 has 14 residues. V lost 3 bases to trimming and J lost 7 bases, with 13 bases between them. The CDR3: CASSYTGARNTIYF. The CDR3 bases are TGTGCCAGCAGTTATACGGGGGCAAGGAACACCATATATTTT.

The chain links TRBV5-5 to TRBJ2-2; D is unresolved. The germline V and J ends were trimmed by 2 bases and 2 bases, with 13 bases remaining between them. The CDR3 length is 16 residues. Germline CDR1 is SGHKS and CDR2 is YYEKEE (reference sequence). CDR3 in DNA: TGTGCCAGCAGCTTAACCCCTCGCAGTAACACCGGGGAGCTGTTTTTT. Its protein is CASSLTPRSNTGELFF.

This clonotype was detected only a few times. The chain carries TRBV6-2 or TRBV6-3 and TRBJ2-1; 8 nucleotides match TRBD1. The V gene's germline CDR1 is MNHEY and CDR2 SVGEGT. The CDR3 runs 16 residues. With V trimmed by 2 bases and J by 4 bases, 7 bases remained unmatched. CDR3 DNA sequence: TGTGCCAGCAGTTACCTGGACAGGGACCCTTACAATGAGCAGTTCTTC. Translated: CASSYLDRDPYNEQFF.

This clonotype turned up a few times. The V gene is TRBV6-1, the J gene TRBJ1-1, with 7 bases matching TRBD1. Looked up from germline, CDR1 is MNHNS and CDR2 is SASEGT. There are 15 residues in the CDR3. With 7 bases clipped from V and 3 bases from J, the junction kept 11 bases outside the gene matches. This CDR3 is CASNSDRALHTEAFF. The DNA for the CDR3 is TGTGCCAGCAACAGTGACAGGGCACTTCACACTGAAGCTTTCTTT.

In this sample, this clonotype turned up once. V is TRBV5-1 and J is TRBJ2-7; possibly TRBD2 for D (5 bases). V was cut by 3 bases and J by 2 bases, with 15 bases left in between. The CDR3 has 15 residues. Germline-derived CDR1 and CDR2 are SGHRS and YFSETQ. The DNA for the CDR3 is TGCGCCAGCAGCTCTGAGGGAAGGTTGACCTACGAGCAGTACTTC. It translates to CASSSEGRLTYEQYF.

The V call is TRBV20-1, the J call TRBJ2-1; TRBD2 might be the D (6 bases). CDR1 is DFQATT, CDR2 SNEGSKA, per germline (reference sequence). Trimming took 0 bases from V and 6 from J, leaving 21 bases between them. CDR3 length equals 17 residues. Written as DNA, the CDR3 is TGCAGTGCTAGAGAAGCACTCAGCGGGTTAGGAAGCAATGAGCAGTTCTTC. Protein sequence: CSAREALSGLGSNEQFF.